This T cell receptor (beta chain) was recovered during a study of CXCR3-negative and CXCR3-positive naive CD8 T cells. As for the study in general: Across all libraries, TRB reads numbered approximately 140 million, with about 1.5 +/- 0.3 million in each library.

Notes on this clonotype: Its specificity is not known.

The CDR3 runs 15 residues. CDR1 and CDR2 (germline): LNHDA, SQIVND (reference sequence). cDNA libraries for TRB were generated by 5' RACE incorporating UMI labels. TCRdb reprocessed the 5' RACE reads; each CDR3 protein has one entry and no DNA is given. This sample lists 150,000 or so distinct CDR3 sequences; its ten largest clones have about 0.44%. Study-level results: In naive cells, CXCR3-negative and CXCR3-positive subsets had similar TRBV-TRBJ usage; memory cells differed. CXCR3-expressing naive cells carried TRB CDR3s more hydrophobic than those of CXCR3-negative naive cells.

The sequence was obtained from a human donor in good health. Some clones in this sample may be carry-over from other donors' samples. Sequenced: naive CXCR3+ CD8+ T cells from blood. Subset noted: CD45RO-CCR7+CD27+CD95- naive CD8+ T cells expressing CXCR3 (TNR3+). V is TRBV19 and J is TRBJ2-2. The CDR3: CASSIGLRAVRELFF.